A few counts support the clone carrying this TCR beta chain. The data derive from a study of neurological immune-mediated disorders. MiXCR, run by TCRdb on the 5' RACE reads, gives a single entry per CDR3 protein. The sample has 80,000 to 100,000 distinct CDR3 sequences, approximately 3.5% seen once. This receptor was identified in a woman between 45 and 65 years old with multiple sclerosis. The specimen sequenced was PBMCs.

The CDR3 nucleotides read TGCAGTGCTACCACTGGCGGTGGGGCAGATACGCAGTATTTT. Its protein product is CSATTGGGADTQYF. The J gene is TRBJ2-3, the V gene TRBV20-1; D is unresolved. Germline V CDR1 and CDR2: DFQATT, SNEGSKA (reference sequence). Trimming cost V 4 bases and J 4 bases, with 15 bases left between them. The CDR3 sequence is 14 residues long.